A selection of T cell receptor beta chains follows, all from one sample in a study of CD8+CD57+ T cells in acquired aplastic anemia. TCRdb recomputed calls from the reads with MiXCR, one row per CDR3 protein. The repertoire includes around 170,000 distinct CDR3 sequences, 48% of them detected once, and about 8.8% sits in the top ten. The specimen was sorted CD4+, CD8+, or CD8+CD57+ T cells (not recorded which) from PBMCs. The receptor source for this set is a human donor with aplastic anemia. The CDR3 runs from the conserved cysteine through the conserved F or W. D genes are given only for firm matches. Clone sizes are given selectively: once, few, many, or a class where the clone is expanded.

abundance: many
d_gene: -
v_gene: TRBV4-1
j_gene: TRBJ2-7
CDR3nt: TGCGCCAGCAGCCAAGAGGGGGCAAGTACCTACGAGCAGTACTTC
CDR3aa: CASSQEGASTYEQYF

abundance: many
d_gene: -
v_gene: TRBV12-5
j_gene: TRBJ2-5
CDR3nt: TGTGCTAGTGGTTTGGTAAGAGAGACCCAGTACTTC
CDR3aa: CASGLVRETQYF

abundance: -
d_gene: TRBD2
v_gene: TRBV11-2
j_gene: TRBJ2-2
CDR3nt: TGTGCCAGCAGCAATCTAGCGGGAGGGCGGACCGGGGAGCTGTTTTTT
CDR3aa: CASSNLAGGRTGELFF

abundance: once
d_gene: TRBD1
v_gene: TRBV2
j_gene: TRBJ1-2
CDR3nt: TGTGCCAGCAGTACGGGACAGGGGATCTATGGCTACACCTTC
CDR3aa: CASSTGQGIYGYTF

abundance: -
d_gene: -
v_gene: TRBV2
j_gene: TRBJ1-1
CDR3nt: TGTGCCAGCATCTTAGACACATACCCTGAAGCTTTCTTT
CDR3aa: CASILDTYPEAFF

abundance: many
d_gene: -
v_gene: TRBV7-8
j_gene: TRBJ1-1
CDR3nt: TGTGCCAGCAGCTTCGGACAGATCACTGAAGCTTTCTTT
CDR3aa: CASSFGQITEAFF

abundance: -
d_gene: TRBD1
v_gene: TRBV18
j_gene: TRBJ2-2
CDR3nt: TGTGCCAGCCTCGGGACAGGCGGCACCGGGGAGCTGTTTTTT
CDR3aa: CASLGTGGTGELFF

abundance: -
d_gene: TRBD2
v_gene: TRBV20-1
j_gene: TRBJ2-1
CDR3nt: TGCAGTGCTACTCATTCGGGTAGCGGGAAGAATTTATATGAGCAGTTCTTC
CDR3aa: CSATHSGSGKNLYEQFF

abundance: -
d_gene: -
v_gene: TRBV7-3
j_gene: TRBJ1-1
CDR3nt: TGTGCCAGCAGCTTAGGAAGGACCACTGAAGCTTTCTTT
CDR3aa: CASSLGRTTEAFF

abundance: -
d_gene: TRBD1
v_gene: TRBV29-1
j_gene: TRBJ1-1
CDR3nt: TGCAGCGTTGATACGGGACAGGGTCGTGGACTACCTGAAGCTTTCTTT
CDR3aa: CSVDTGQGRGLPEAFF

abundance: -
d_gene: -
v_gene: TRBV5-4
j_gene: TRBJ1-1
CDR3nt: TGTGCCAGCAGCTTGGGTGTCGGCACAGGGGCTTTCTTT
CDR3aa: CASSLGVGTGAFF

abundance: -
d_gene: -
v_gene: TRBV5-1
j_gene: TRBJ1-1
CDR3nt: TGCGCCAGCAGCTTGATTTCGTGGAACACTGAAGCTTTCTTT
CDR3aa: CASSLISWNTEAFF

abundance: -
d_gene: -
v_gene: TRBV7-9
j_gene: TRBJ2-3
CDR3nt: TGTGCCAGCACCTCTCGGGGCTCAGATACGCAGTATTTT
CDR3aa: CASTSRGSDTQYF

abundance: -
d_gene: TRBD1
v_gene: TRBV5-1
j_gene: TRBJ1-6
CDR3nt: TGCGCCAGCAGCGACAGGGTAAGATCACCCCTCCACTTT
CDR3aa: CASSDRVRSPLHF

abundance: -
d_gene: -
v_gene: TRBV7-2
j_gene: TRBJ2-3
CDR3nt: TGTGCCAGCAGCTTTTGGGGGTCGACAGATACGCAGTATTTT
CDR3aa: CASSFWGSTDTQYF

abundance: few
d_gene: TRBD1
v_gene: TRBV10-3
j_gene: TRBJ1-6
CDR3nt: TGTGCCATCAGTGAGACAGGGGGCCGCGGTTCACCCCTCCACTTT
CDR3aa: CAISETGGRGSPLHF

abundance: -
d_gene: -
v_gene: TRBV20-1
j_gene: TRBJ1-1
CDR3nt: TGCAGTGCCAGTAGGTGGAACACTGAAGCTTTCTTT
CDR3aa: CSASRWNTEAFF

abundance: many
d_gene: -
v_gene: TRBV12-3/TRBV12-4
j_gene: TRBJ2-7
CDR3nt: TGTGCCAGCAGTAGATGGGGGGCCTACGAGCAGTACTTC
CDR3aa: CASSRWGAYEQYF

abundance: -
d_gene: -
v_gene: TRBV10-3
j_gene: TRBJ2-2
CDR3nt: TGTGCCATCAGTGTGAACCGGGACTTCCAAACCGGGGAGCTGTTTTTT
CDR3aa: CAISVNRDFQTGELFF

abundance: many
d_gene: -
v_gene: TRBV11-2
j_gene: TRBJ2-7
CDR3nt: TGTGCCAGCAGCTTAGGGCCAGTGGGCTACGAGCAGTACTTC
CDR3aa: CASSLGPVGYEQYF

abundance: few
d_gene: -
v_gene: TRBV9
j_gene: TRBJ2-3
CDR3nt: TGTGCCAGCGGGGATACGCAGTATTTT
CDR3aa: CASGDTQYF

abundance: -
d_gene: -
v_gene: TRBV6-2/TRBV6-3
j_gene: TRBJ1-6
CDR3nt: TGTGCCAGCAGTGAGGACGGAGCTCTGGGAAATTCACCCCTCCACTTT
CDR3aa: CASSEDGALGNSPLHF

abundance: few
d_gene: TRBD1
v_gene: TRBV10-2
j_gene: TRBJ2-7
CDR3nt: TGCGCCAGCAAGGACAGGGCCTACGAGCAGTACTTC
CDR3aa: CASKDRAYEQYF

abundance: -
d_gene: TRBD2
v_gene: TRBV29-1
j_gene: TRBJ2-3
CDR3nt: TGCAGCGTCGAGGGACTAGCGGGGGCAGATACGCAGTATTTT
CDR3aa: CSVEGLAGADTQYF

abundance: -
d_gene: -
v_gene: TRBV29-1
j_gene: TRBJ1-2
CDR3nt: TGCAGCGTTGAAGGTGAAGGGGGCTACACCTTC
CDR3aa: CSVEGEGGYTF

abundance: -
d_gene: TRBD1
v_gene: TRBV6-1
j_gene: TRBJ1-2
CDR3nt: TGTGCCAGCAGATCCACCGGGACAGTGGGCTATGGCTACACCTTC
CDR3aa: CASRSTGTVGYGYTF

abundance: -
d_gene: TRBD2
v_gene: TRBV7-3
j_gene: TRBJ2-7
CDR3nt: TGCGCCAGCAGCTTTCCATTGACTAGCGGCTCCTACGAGCAGTACTTC
CDR3aa: CASSFPLTSGSYEQYF

abundance: few
d_gene: -
v_gene: TRBV24-1
j_gene: TRBJ2-2
CDR3nt: TGTGCCACCAGTGACCCGGACAGAATAGACACCGGGGAGCTGTTTTTT
CDR3aa: CATSDPDRIDTGELFF

abundance: many
d_gene: TRBD1
v_gene: TRBV5-4
j_gene: TRBJ1-5
CDR3nt: TGTGCCAGCAGCTTGCTCCAGGGGGCGATTCGCAATCAGCCCCAGCATTTT
CDR3aa: CASSLLQGAIRNQPQHF

abundance: once
d_gene: -
v_gene: TRBV7-3
j_gene: TRBJ2-5
CDR3nt: TGTGCCAGCAGCTTGAGGGCGCAAGAGACCCAGTACTTC
CDR3aa: CASSLRAQETQYF

abundance: -
d_gene: -
v_gene: TRBV25-1
j_gene: TRBJ2-5
CDR3nt: TGTGCCAGCAGTGAACCAGGGGGGTGGGAGACCCAGTACTTC
CDR3aa: CASSEPGGWETQYF

abundance: -
d_gene: -
v_gene: TRBV6-4
j_gene: TRBJ1-5
CDR3nt: TGTGCCAGCAGTCCCGAGGACAGTGGCAATCAGCCCCAGCATTTT
CDR3aa: CASSPEDSGNQPQHF

abundance: many
d_gene: TRBD1
v_gene: TRBV14
j_gene: TRBJ2-3
CDR3nt: TGTGCCAGCAGCCAACCAAGGGGGCAGAGGACAGATACGCAGTATTTT
CDR3aa: CASSQPRGQRTDTQYF

abundance: many
d_gene: -
v_gene: TRBV6-6
j_gene: TRBJ2-6
CDR3nt: TGTGCCAGCAGTTATTTATCGGGAGCCAACGTCCTGACTTTC
CDR3aa: CASSYLSGANVLTF

abundance: many
d_gene: -
v_gene: TRBV9
j_gene: TRBJ1-1
CDR3nt: TGTGCCAGCAGCAAGGGGGAAAACACTGAAGCTTTCTTT
CDR3aa: CASSKGENTEAFF

abundance: -
d_gene: TRBD2
v_gene: TRBV29-1
j_gene: TRBJ2-1
CDR3nt: TGCAGCGTTGATATACTCATAGCGGGGGCCGAGTTCTTC
CDR3aa: CSVDILIAGAEFF

abundance: few
d_gene: TRBD2
v_gene: TRBV5-1
j_gene: TRBJ2-7
CDR3nt: TGCGCCAGCAGCCCGTACACGGGGGGGCGCTCCTACGAGCAGTACTTC
CDR3aa: CASSPYTGGRSYEQYF

abundance: -
d_gene: -
v_gene: TRBV20-1
j_gene: TRBJ2-3
CDR3nt: TGCAGTGCGCGGAGGGATACGCAGTATTTT
CDR3aa: CSARRDTQYF

abundance: many
d_gene: -
v_gene: TRBV4-2
j_gene: TRBJ2-3
CDR3nt: TGTGCCAGCAGCCAAGATCCGGCAGGGGACGTAGATACGCAGTATTTT
CDR3aa: CASSQDPAGDVDTQYF

abundance: -
d_gene: -
v_gene: TRBV2
j_gene: TRBJ1-5
CDR3nt: TGTGCCAGCATCCCTAGCAGAGCGAGCAATCAGCCCCAGCATTTT
CDR3aa: CASIPSRASNQPQHF

abundance: once
d_gene: TRBD1
v_gene: TRBV20-1
j_gene: TRBJ1-4
CDR3nt: TGCAGTGCACGGACAGGGGGTTTTGAAAAACTGTTTTTT
CDR3aa: CSARTGGFEKLFF

abundance: many
d_gene: -
v_gene: TRBV6-5
j_gene: TRBJ2-7
CDR3nt: TGTGCCACCGCTCCGCAGGCCCTCCGCGAGCAGTACTTC
CDR3aa: CATAPQALREQYF

abundance: once
d_gene: TRBD2
v_gene: TRBV24-1
j_gene: TRBJ2-3
CDR3nt: TGTGCCACCAGTGATTTGCCAGGCGGGAGGATCGGGGATACGCAGTATTTT
CDR3aa: CATSDLPGGRIGDTQYF

abundance: -
d_gene: TRBD1
v_gene: TRBV2
j_gene: TRBJ2-3
CDR3nt: TGTGCCAGCAGTGAGGGGGACAGGGGCACAGATACGCAGTATTTT
CDR3aa: CASSEGDRGTDTQYF

abundance: -
d_gene: -
v_gene: TRBV5-4
j_gene: TRBJ2-2
CDR3nt: TGTGCCAGCACCCTAGACAGCACGAACACCGGGGAGCTGTTTTTT
CDR3aa: CASTLDSTNTGELFF